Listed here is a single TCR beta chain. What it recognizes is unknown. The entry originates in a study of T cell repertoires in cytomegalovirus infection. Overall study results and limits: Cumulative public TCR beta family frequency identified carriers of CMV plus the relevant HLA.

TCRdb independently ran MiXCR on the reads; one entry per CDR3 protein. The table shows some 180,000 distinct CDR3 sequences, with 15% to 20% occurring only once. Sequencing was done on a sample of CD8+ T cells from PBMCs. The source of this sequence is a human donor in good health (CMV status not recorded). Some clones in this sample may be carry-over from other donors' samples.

The CDR3 sequence: CASSPREGFYEQYF. The CDR3 DNA is TGTGCCAGCAGCCCCCGGGAGGGTTTCTACGAGCAGTACTTC. V is TRBV7-9 and J is TRBJ2-7, with 8 bases fitting TRBD2. The V gene end was trimmed by 5 bases and the J gene end by 3 bases; junction bases not matched to a gene: 6. CDR3 length: 14 residues. Germline CDR1 is SEHNR and CDR2 is FQNEAQ (reference sequence). The whole variable domain, filled in from reference TRBV7-9 and TRBJ2-7, reads DTGVSQNPRHKITKRGQNVTFRCDPISEHNRLYWYRQTLGQGPEFLTYFQNEAQLEKSRLLSDRFSAERPKGSFSTLEIQRTEQGDSAMYLCASSPREGFYEQYFGPGTRLTVT.